What follows are 3 T cell receptor beta chains derived from one specimen sequenced in a study of T cells after yellow fever vaccination. TCRdb re-analysed the 5' RACE reads in MiXCR, keeping a single row per CDR3 protein. Of hundreds of thousands of distinct CDR3 sequences listed, 9% to 15% are singletons. Specimen: PBMCs, collected on the day of the yellow fever booster vaccination. The receptors originated from a man aged 25-45 years who received the YFV17D yellow fever vaccine.

The chain carries TRBV11-2 and TRBJ2-3, with 8 bases fitting TRBD2. CDR1 and CDR2 from the germline V gene are SGHAT and FQNNGV. The CDR3 consists of 15 residues. With V trimmed by 5 bases and J by 2 bases, 6 bases remained unmatched. CDR3 coding DNA: TGTGCCAGCAGCCAGCGGGAGCTACCCACAGATACGCAGTATTTT. It encodes CASSQRELPTDTQYF.

Only a few counts were recorded for this clonotype. The rearrangement uses TRBV2 and TRBJ2-3, with D possibly being TRBD1 or TRBD2 (6 bases each). Germline loops: CDR1 SNHLY, CDR2 FYNNEI. The length of the CDR3 is 18 residues. The V end lost 7 bases, the J end lost 5 bases, and 28 bases lay between the germline ends. The CDR3 bases are TGTGCCAGCACTTCCCGGAGGGGGATTCGGAGGGGCGGAGATACGCAGTATTTT. Amino acid sequence: CASTSRRGIRRGGDTQYF.

The genes are TRBV6-1 and TRBJ1-1; the match to TRBD1 covers 9 bases. After removal of 5 bases from V and 5 bases from J, the junction contained 9 bases not matched to a gene. The CDR3 runs to 15 residues. Germline V gives CDR1 MNHNS, CDR2 SASEGT. The CDR3 spells CASSSPGTGITEAFF. In nucleotides, the CDR3 is TGTGCCAGCAGTAGTCCCGGGACAGGGATTACTGAAGCTTTCTTT.